Following are 12 T cell receptor beta chains from one sample sequenced in a study of blood T cell repertoires in COVID-19. Profiling relied on immunoSEQ multiplex PCR, and the TCRdb table lists in-frame clones only, not all of them. Among more than 150,000 clones listed, around 73% were seen once. The sequenced sample consisted of PBMCs or T cells enriched from blood (not recorded which). The source is a woman in her forties or fifties who had recovered from COVID-19.

CDR3 loop: CASSQGNSPLHF. The CDR3 DNA reads as TGTGCCAGCAGTCAGGGAAATTCACCCCTCCACTTT. The chain recombines TRBV27 with TRBJ1-6, with D perhaps TRBD1 (5 bases). V shed 5 bases and J shed 7 bases, with 6 bases lying between them. The CDR3 sequence is 12 residues long. Germline V CDR1 and CDR2: MNHEY, SMNVEV (reference sequence).

The chain uses TRBV6-4 and TRBJ2-7, with 10 positions matching TRBD2. With V trimmed by 6 bases and J by 3 bases, 2 bases remained unmatched. Germline assignment: CDR1 MRHNA and CDR2 SNTAGT. The CDR3 spans 13 residues. For the CDR3, the DNA is TGTGCCAGCAGCGTAGCGGGAGGCTACGAGCAGTACTTC. It is translated as CASSVAGGYEQYF.

The rearrangement uses TRBV7-7 and TRBJ2-2; 8 bases match TRBD2. The ends lost 5 bases at V and 2 bases at J; junction bases unmatched: 7. This CDR3 has 16 amino acids. Per the germline V gene, CDR1 is SSHAT and CDR2 is FNYEAQ (reference sequence). In DNA form, the CDR3 reads TGTGCCAGCAGCCCCAAGGCGGGAGGAAACACCGGGGAGCTGTTTTTT. Translating gives CASSPKAGGNTGELFF.

The chain has TRBV6-5 and TRBJ2-3; possible D gene TRBD1, 5 bases. Trimming stripped 0 bases from V and 5 bases from J, with 6 bases between. Germline V lookup: CDR1 MNHEY, CDR2 SVGAGI. The CDR3 spans 13 residues. CDR3 loop: CASSYSGRDTQYF. Written as DNA, the CDR3 is TGTGCCAGCAGTTACTCGGGGCGAGATACGCAGTATTTT.

V gene TRBV5-4 combines with J gene TRBJ2-2; TRBD2 aligns across 14 bases. With V trimmed by 2 bases and J by 6 bases, 3 bases remained unmatched. Germline CDR1 SGHNT, CDR2 YYREEE (reference sequence). The CDR3 length is 16 residues. The CDR3 coding sequence is TGTGCCAGCAGCTTCTTGGGACTAGCGGGAGCCGGGGAGCTGTTTTTT. Its protein is CASSFLGLAGAGELFF.

The chain recombines TRBV6-5 with TRBJ2-7, with 8 bases aligning to TRBD1. After removal of 8 bases from V and 3 bases from J, the junction contained 6 bases not matched to a gene. Germline loops: CDR1 MNHEY, CDR2 SVGAGI. The CDR3 is 13 residues long. The CDR3 bases are TGTGCCAGCCGTTCGACAGGGGTCTACGAGCAGTACTTC. Translated: CASRSTGVYEQYF.

The chain couples TRBV28 to TRBJ1-6; 8 bases map to TRBD1. This CDR3 comprises 18 residues. Germline CDR1 reads MDHEN; CDR2 reads SYDVKM. The junction had 16 bases not matched to a gene; V was cut back by 4 bases and J by 8 bases. The CDR3 reads CASSSYALGGTGYSPLHF. The DNA of the CDR3 is TGTGCCAGCAGTTCCTACGCCCTAGGGGGGACAGGTTATTCACCCCTCCACTTT.

A single count supports this clone. This chain links TRBV6-5 with TRBJ1-5; 9 bases line up with TRBD1. This CDR3 contains 15 residues. V lost 5 bases, J lost 4 bases, and 6 bases stayed unmatched. Germline V gene data show CDR1 as MNHEY and CDR2 as SVGAGI. CDR3 DNA sequence: TGTGCCAGCAGTCGAGCGACAGGGGGAAATCAGCCCCAGCATTTT. It translates to CASSRATGGNQPQHF.

This sequence joins TRBV27 and TRBJ2-1; 9 bases line up with TRBD2. Trimming took 5 bases from V and 0 from J; bases not matched to a gene: 5. This CDR3 is 16 amino acids long. CDR1 MNHEY and CDR2 SMNVEV come from the germline V gene (reference sequence). The CDR3 reads CASSPRLADSYNEQFF. In DNA form, the CDR3 reads TGTGCCAGCAGTCCCCGACTAGCGGACTCCTACAATGAGCAGTTCTTC.

This rearrangement joins TRBV10-2 to TRBJ2-3; possible D gene TRBD2, 6 bases. Germline CDR1 and CDR2: WSHSY and SAAADI. V gave up 8 bases and J gave up 2 bases, with 11 bases separating them. The CDR3 spans 13 residues. The CDR3 is CASFSGDTDTQYF. The CDR3 DNA reads as TGCGCCAGCTTTTCGGGGGACACAGATACGCAGTATTTT.

This clone was observed a single time. The rearrangement links TRBV6-5 to TRBJ2-1; 7 bases are a match to TRBD1. Germline assignment: CDR1 MNHEY and CDR2 SVGAGI. CDR3 size: 15 residues. V shed 6 bases and J 8 bases; nucleotides not matched to a gene: 13. CDR3 DNA sequence: TGTGCCAGCAGAAGAACGACAGGGTTGGGGCATGAGCAGTTCTTC. Residues: CASRRTTGLGHEQFF.

J is TRBJ1-3 and V is TRBV7-9, with TRBD1 matching over 8 bases. The CDR3 extends over 14 amino acids. Germline-derived CDR1 and CDR2 are SEHNR and FQNEAQ (reference sequence). The trim removed 5 bases at V and 0 bases at J, leaving 0 bases unmatched. The DNA for the CDR3 is TGTGCCAGCAGCGGACAGGGCTCTGGAAACACCATATATTTT. Protein: CASSGQGSGNTIYF.